The source of this T cell receptor beta chain is a study of shared clonotypes between healthy human individuals. Study-wide background: Researchers drew samples from a couple of women and a few men aged 18 to 49. Overall study findings and caveats: For sorted subsets, rarefaction showed incomplete sequencing despite large depth. Among several donors, approximately 5.4% of naive CD4 clonotypes were found in common.

Cells designated naive CD8 were CD45RO-negative and were positively selected for CCR7, with terminally differentiated effector memory CD45RA+ cells excluded. With respect to this clone: The antigen remains undetermined.

CDR1 and CDR2 from the germline V gene are SQVTM and ANQGSEA. The CDR3 runs to 13 residues. An assay was performed, and its level was deep. Clones were read by immunoSEQ multiplex PCR, and TCRdb kept only the in-frame ones, dropping some. The sample shows some 2 million clones, approximately 94% of them seen only once. The V and J genes are TRBV29-1 and TRBJ1-3; a weak D match, TRBD1 (5 bases). Sequences were obtained from naive CD8+ T cells sorted from blood. The source is a man between 18 and 35 years old in good health. The chain's CDR3 is CGGEEFSGNTIYF. The CDR3 coding sequence is TGCGGGGGGGAGGAATTCTCTGGAAACACCATATATTTT.